The next 10 T cell receptor beta chains were all read from a single sample in a study of control samples from healthy donors and cancer patients. The repertoire was sequenced with immunoSEQ multiplex PCR; TCRdb's copy has only in-frame clones and lacks some. The sample consists of fewer than 200,000 clones, about 94% of them appearing once. Sequenced material: blood. The receptors derive from a woman aged 60-70 years in good health.

The CDR3 DNA follows: TGTGCCAGTAGTATAAGAGGACTCGTAAATCAGCCCCAGCATTTT. It codes for CASSIRGLVNQPQHF. The gene calls are TRBV19 and TRBJ1-5; no clear D gene. Between the trimmed V and J ends, which lost 2 bases and 4 bases, there was a span of 12 bases. CDR1 LNHDA and CDR2 SQIVND come from the germline V gene (reference sequence). The CDR3 extends over 15 amino acids.

The chain couples TRBV5-1 to TRBJ1-4; a weak D match, TRBD1 (5 bases). In germline, CDR1 is SGHRS, CDR2 YFSETQ. The CDR3 sequence is 14 residues long. Trimming took off 4 bases at V and 10 bases at J, with 17 bases between the two ends. The CDR3 region is CASSAGTQTGKLFF. CDR3 DNA: TGCGCCAGCAGCGCCGGGACTCAAACTGGAAAACTGTTTTTT.

In this sample, this clone turned up once. This chain connects TRBV4-1 to TRBJ1-5, with 7 nucleotides matching TRBD1. This CDR3 comprises 18 residues. Per germline, CDR1 MGHRA and CDR2 YSYEKL. J lost 7 bases, V lost 0 bases, and 15 bases had no gene match. The CDR3 sequence: CASSQEQPGWNRGQPQHF. CDR3 DNA: TGCGCCAGCAGCCAAGAACAACCTGGCTGGAACAGGGGCCAGCCCCAGCATTTT.

Notes on this clone: A read error may account for a junction end that differs from germline. This chain joins TRBV7-7 and TRBJ2-3, with D hard to call. From germline, CDR1 is SSHAT and CDR2 FNYEAQ (reference sequence). The CDR3 consists of 14 residues. The CDR3 DNA reads TGTGCTAGCAGCTTAGAACCGGGTGCAGATACGCAGTATTTT. It is translated as CASSLEPGADTQYF.

The J gene is TRBJ2-7, the V gene TRBV7-9, with D maybe TRBD1 (6 bases). Trimming cost V 5 bases and J 3 bases, with 14 bases left between them. This CDR3 is 14 amino acids long. From germline, CDR1 is SEHNR and CDR2 FQNEAQ (reference sequence). CDR3 bases: TGTGCCAGCAGCAAAAGGGACACAGACTACGAGCAGTACTTC. Protein product: CASSKRDTDYEQYF.

This clone has more than one count but fewer than ten. The chain joins TRBV30 to TRBJ1-3; perhaps TRBD1 as D (5 bases). The germline gives CDR1 GTSNPN, CDR2 SVGIG (reference sequence). This CDR3 region has 15 residues. The ends were cut back, 0 bases at V and 4 bases at J, with 13 bases in the middle. CDR3 in amino acids: CAWSVGWAGGNTIYF. DNA for the CDR3: TGTGCCTGGAGTGTCGGGTGGGCAGGGGGAAACACCATATATTTT.

The rearrangement links TRBV11-2 to TRBJ2-2; 7 bases fit TRBD1. The CDR3 runs 14 residues. After removal of 2 bases from V and 6 bases from J, the junction contained 3 bases not matched to a gene. Germline V gives CDR1 SGHAT, CDR2 FQNNGV. The DNA for the CDR3 is TGTGCCAGCAGCTTAACAGGGGTGGCCGGGGAGCTGTTTTTT. Its translation is CASSLTGVAGELFF.

This chain uses TRBV27 with TRBJ2-2, with TRBD1 matching 10 bases. The V gene's germline CDR1 is MNHEY and CDR2 SMNVEV (reference sequence). CDR3 length: 15 amino acids. The V gene end was trimmed by 7 bases and the J gene end by 4 bases; junction bases not matched to a gene: 6. CDR3 loop: CASTWDRGITGELFF. The CDR3 coding sequence is TGTGCCAGCACCTGGGACAGGGGCATCACCGGGGAGCTGTTTTTT.

The J gene is TRBJ1-1, the V gene TRBV27; D unresolved. Germline V gene sequence: CDR1 MNHEY, CDR2 SMNVEV (reference sequence). The length of the CDR3 is 14 residues. The V and J ends lost 3 bases and 0 bases respectively, with 8 bases between them. The CDR3 sequence is CASSLSPMNTEAFF. CDR3 coding DNA: TGTGCCAGCAGTTTGAGTCCCATGAACACTGAAGCTTTCTTT.

The rearrangement uses TRBV6-6 and TRBJ1-2; no clear D. This CDR3 has 15 amino acids. Germline V gene data show CDR1 as MNHNY and CDR2 as SVGAGI (reference sequence). V was trimmed by 5 bases and J by 0 bases, leaving 13 bases between them. CDR3 in amino acids: CASSETRETNYGYTF. The CDR3 DNA follows: TGTGCCAGCAGTGAGACCCGGGAGACTAACTATGGCTACACCTTC.